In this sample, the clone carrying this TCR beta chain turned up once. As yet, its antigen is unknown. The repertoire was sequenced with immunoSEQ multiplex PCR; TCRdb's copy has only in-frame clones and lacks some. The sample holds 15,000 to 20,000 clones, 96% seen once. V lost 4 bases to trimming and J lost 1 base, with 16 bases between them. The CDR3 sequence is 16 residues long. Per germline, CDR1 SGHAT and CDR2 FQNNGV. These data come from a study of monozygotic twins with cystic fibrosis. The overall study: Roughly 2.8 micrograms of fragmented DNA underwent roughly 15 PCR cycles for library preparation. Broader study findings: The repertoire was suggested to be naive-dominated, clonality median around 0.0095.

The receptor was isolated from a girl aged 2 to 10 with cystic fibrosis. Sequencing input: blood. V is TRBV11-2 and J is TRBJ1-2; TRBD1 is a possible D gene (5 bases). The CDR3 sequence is CASSSYRQTNNYGYTF. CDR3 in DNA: TGTGCCAGCAGCTCCTACAGACAGACAAATAACTATGGCTACACCTTC.